This paragraph covers one T cell receptor (beta chain) sequence. Its matching antigen is unknown. This sample was taken from a study of metastatic and nonmetastatic thyroid tumors. The wider study: Repertoires from malignant and benign thyroid patients were compared across blood and tumor or nodule tissue. Study-wide points: According to reports, the diversity of TCR beta was significantly higher in malignant thyroid tumors than in benign nodules, and this held in both blood and tumor samples.

Authors' processing steps: CDR3 differences across clinicopathological groups were used to build a distant-metastasis classifier for papillary thyroid cancer. TCRdb used MiXCR to call clones anew from the PCR reads. These V and J calls originate from TCRdb's pipeline instead of the authors' own analysis. The sample carries about 27,000 clones, roughly 24% recorded once. V was clipped by 5 bases and J by 5 bases, with 21 bases between them. The CDR3 totals 16 residues. CDR1 MDHEN and CDR2 SYDVKM come from the germline V gene. No treatment of any kind had been given to any patient before thyroid surgery.

This TCR came from a female donor with papillary thyroid cancer or a benign thyroid nodule (not recorded which). Some clones in this sample may be carry-over from other donors' samples. The chain is built from TRBV28 and TRBJ2-5, with D hard to call. The sequenced sample consisted of blood. CDR3 loop: CASSPGSSGFIETQYF. CDR3 coding DNA: TGTGCCAGCAGTCCAGGCTCTAGTGGGTTTATCGAGACCCAGTACTTC.